Following are 28 T cell receptor beta chains from one sample sequenced in a study of regulatory T cells in long-lasting Graves disease. Sequencing libraries for TCR beta were prepared with iRepertoire HTBI primers and Arm-PCR of CDR3 regions. TCRdb re-called the multiplex PCR reads with MiXCR, one entry per CDR3 protein. The data contain more than 300,000 distinct CDR3 sequences, 15% to 17% of them seen just once; the ten biggest clones take up about 20%. This sample's time point: newly diagnosed GD, antithyroid drugs for less than 3 months. RNA from PBMCs was the source of the TCR library. The sample here was peripheral blood mononuclear cells (PBMCs), taken at new diagnosis, from a patient treated with antithyroid drugs. These receptors were collected from a female donor with Graves disease.

The table lists this clonotype with many counts. This chain uses TRBV10-3 with TRBJ2-1; TRBD1 aligns across 11 bases. Germline V gene lookup returns CDR1 ENHRY and CDR2 SYGVKD. CDR3 size: 15 residues. V trimming: 8 bases; J trimming: 7 bases; junction bases outside the gene matches: 10. The CDR3: CAIGFGTGGNNEQFF. CDR3 DNA: TGTGCCATCGGGTTCGGGACAGGGGGAAATAATGAGCAGTTCTTC.

In its sample, this clonotype was seen many times. The V gene is TRBV2, the J gene TRBJ2-5; perhaps D is TRBD1 or TRBD2 (5 bases each). This CDR3 spans 13 amino acids. The germline CDR1 and CDR2 sequences are SNHLY and FYNNEI. V was clipped by 1 base and J by 7 bases, with 10 bases between them. CDR3 DNA: TGTGCCAGCAGTGAAGGGGGGATGAGGACCCAGTACTTC. This sequence encodes CASSEGGMRTQYF.

This clonotype appeared many times. The rearrangement joins TRBV28 to TRBJ1-6; 7 bases line up with TRBD1. Germline V lookup: CDR1 MDHEN, CDR2 SYDVKM. This CDR3 is built from 16 residues. The trim removed 6 bases at V and 10 bases at J, leaving 15 bases unmatched. The CDR3 region has the DNA TGTGCCAGCAGGGCGACACGGACAGGTCCATGGTCACCCCTCCACTTT. Protein product: CASRATRTGPWSPLHF.

This clonotype was detected many times. CDR3 DNA sequence: TGCAGTGCAACTAAAGGCCTGGGTGAAGGGGAAAAACTGTTTTTT. It codes for CSATKGLGEGEKLFF. V and J are TRBV20-1 and TRBJ1-4; no definite D call. The germline V gene has CDR1 DFQATT and CDR2 SNEGSKA (reference sequence). CDR3 length: 15 amino acids. Trimming took 6 bases from V and 8 from J, leaving 22 bases between them.

In this sample, this clonotype turned up many times. The chain links TRBV9 to TRBJ1-4; D is unresolved. Germline CDR1 and CDR2: SGDLS and YYNGEE. This CDR3 has 14 residues. Trimming pared 4 bases from V and 8 bases from J, leaving 15 bases between. The CDR3, as DNA: TGTGCCAGCAGCCCTACCCCCCTGGGGGAAAAACTGTTTTTT. It codes for CASSPTPLGEKLFF.

This clonotype has a count of ten or more. The chain recombines TRBV11-1 with TRBJ2-7; 12 bases line up with TRBD2. Trimming took 5 bases from V and 10 from J; bases not matched to a gene: 12. The CDR3 spans 15 residues. Germline CDR1 reads SGHAT; CDR2 reads FQDESV (reference sequence). The CDR3 loop is CASSQSRTSGAEQYF. The CDR3, as DNA: TGTGCCAGCAGCCAGAGTCGGACTAGCGGGGCAGAACAGTACTTC.

This clonotype was found many times. The rearrangement links TRBV7-9 to TRBJ1-2; no clear D. Trimming removed 2 bases from V and 6 bases from J, with 16 bases in between. Germline CDR1 SEHNR, CDR2 FQNEAQ (reference sequence). This CDR3 comprises 15 residues. The CDR3 region has the DNA TGTGCCAGCAGCTTATTTTCAGACTCCAGAGATGGCTACACCTTC. This sequence encodes CASSLFSDSRDGYTF. Drawing the rest from reference TRBV7-9 and TRBJ1-2, the complete variable domain is DTGVSQNPRHKITKRGQNVTFRCDPISEHNRLYWYRQTLGQGPEFLTYFQNEAQLEKSRLLSDRFSAERPKGSFSTLEIQRTEQGDSAMYLCASSLFSDSRDGYTFGSGTRLTVV.

This clonotype turned up a few times. V is TRBV25-1 and J is TRBJ2-5, with D maybe TRBD2 (6 bases). CDR3 size: 15 residues. Trimming pared 3 bases from V and 5 bases from J, leaving 16 bases between. Germline V gene data show CDR1 as MGHDK and CDR2 as SYGVNS. Here the CDR3 DNA reads TGTGCCAGCAGTGAGGGTTTGGAGGGGTGGGAGACCCAGTACTTC. It is translated as CASSEGLEGWETQYF.

This clonotype was counted many times. This rearrangement joins TRBV20-1 to TRBJ2-1; D is possibly TRBD2 (7 bases). The V end lost 4 bases, the J end lost 8 bases, and 15 bases lay between the germline ends. The CDR3 length is 13 residues. The V gene's germline CDR1 is DFQATT and CDR2 SNEGSKA (reference sequence). The CDR3 bases are TGCAGTGCTACGGGACACGCGGGGGATGAGCAGTTCTTC. Translated: CSATGHAGDEQFF.

The chain has TRBV7-3 and TRBJ2-1; D is undetermined. The germline V and J ends were trimmed by 5 bases and 8 bases, with 16 bases remaining between them. The CDR3 is made up of 14 amino acids. Germline assignment: CDR1 SGHTA and CDR2 FQGTGA. The chain's CDR3 is CASSPATRRDEQFF. The CDR3 DNA sequence: TGTGCCAGCAGCCCGGCAACCCGAAGGGATGAGCAGTTCTTC.

The sample holds many counts of this clonotype. The chain employs TRBV3-1 and TRBJ2-2; no reliable D call. Germline assignment: CDR1 LGHDT and CDR2 YNNKEL (reference sequence). The CDR3 is made up of 12 amino acids. The V end was cut by 7 bases, the J end by 7 bases, with 10 bases between. The CDR3 protein is CASITPVGELFF. Written as DNA, the CDR3 is TGTGCCAGCATTACCCCGGTCGGGGAGCTGTTTTTT. Based on the CDR3 plus reference TRBV3-1 and TRBJ2-2, the full variable domain is DTAVSQTPKYLVTQMGNDKSIKCEQNLGHDTMYWYKQDSKKFLKIMFSYNNKELIINETVPNRFSPKSPDKAHLNLHINSLELGDSAVYFCASITPVGELFFGEGSRLTVL.

This clonotype came up a few times. This chain connects TRBV7-2 to TRBJ2-7; TRBD2 matches 9 bases. The CDR3 runs to 15 residues. The V segment lost 5 bases and the J segment 3 bases; nucleotides outside the gene matches: 8. Per germline, CDR1 SGHTA and CDR2 FQGNSA. The CDR3: CASSRSGTSHYEQYF. DNA of the CDR3: TGTGCCAGCAGCCGTTCTGGGACTAGCCACTACGAGCAGTACTTC.

This clonotype was observed many times. The rearrangement joins TRBV30 to TRBJ2-5, with TRBD1 matching 10 bases. The length of the CDR3 is 13 residues. Germline-derived CDR1 and CDR2 are GTSNPN and SVGIG (reference sequence). The trim removed 8 bases at V and 2 bases at J, leaving 5 bases unmatched. This CDR3 is CARDRGEQETQYF. CDR3 DNA: TGTGCCCGGGACAGGGGAGAGCAAGAGACCCAGTACTTC.

A word on this clonotype: The CDR3 does not end in the conserved phenylalanine or tryptophan, so this is likely a read error. The J gene is TRBJ2-3, the V gene TRBV20-1; D is possibly TRBD2 (5 bases). Per germline, CDR1 DFQATT and CDR2 SNEGSKA (reference sequence). The CDR3 consists of 14 residues. The V end lost 1 base, the J end lost 0 bases, and 8 bases lay between the germline ends. CDR3 bases: TGCAGTGCTAGAGGGACTCCTAGCACAGATACGCAGTATGTT. Translation: CSARGTPSTDTQYV.

The V gene is TRBV4-1, the J gene TRBJ2-7, with TRBD2 matching 9 bases. CDR1 and CDR2 (germline): MGHRA, YSYEKL. After removal of 1 base from V and 2 bases from J, the junction contained 9 bases not matched to a gene. The CDR3 sequence is 17 residues long. The CDR3 here is CASSQVYLAGVTYEQYF. The CDR3 region has the DNA TGCGCCAGCAGCCAAGTTTACTTAGCGGGAGTGACCTACGAGCAGTACTTC.

This clonotype occurred many times. J is TRBJ1-5 and V is TRBV28; maybe TRBD1 (6 bases). This CDR3 contains 12 residues. Germline lookup yields CDR1 MDHEN and CDR2 SYDVKM. For the CDR3, the DNA is TGTGCTTTGGGGGCGTCCGTCCAGCCCCAGCATTTT. Translating gives CALGASVQPQHF. Drawing the rest from reference TRBV28 and TRBJ1-5, the complete variable domain is DVKVTQSSRYLVKRTGEKVFLECVQDMDHENMFWYRQDPGLGLRLIYFSYDVKMKEKGDIPEGYSVSREKKERFSLILESASTNQTSMYLCALGASVQPQHFGDGTRLSIL.

This clonotype was seen only a few times. This may arise from a read error, as a much more abundant clone is one base away. V gene TRBV28 combines with J gene TRBJ2-7; D assignment may be TRBD1 or TRBD2 (5 bases each). Germline CDR1 is MDHEN and CDR2 is SYDVKM. The CDR3 length is 13 residues. CDR3 nucleotides: TGTGCCGGCAGTGTCCTTCCGGGGCACGAGCAGTACTTC. This encodes CAGSVLPGHEQYF.

There are many counts of this clonotype. The chain carries TRBV12-3 or TRBV12-4 and TRBJ2-2, with D perhaps TRBD2 (6 bases). Trimming took 2 bases from V and 1 from J, leaving 11 bases between them. This CDR3 has 16 amino acids. Here the CDR3 reads CASSLRSGGNTGELFF. CDR3 sequence (DNA): TGTGCCAGCAGTTTACGGTCCGGGGGGAACACCGGGGAGCTGTTTTTT.

There are a few counts of this clonotype. A much larger clone differs by one base, so this may be a read error. This rearrangement joins TRBV3-1 to TRBJ1-1; the D gene is possibly TRBD1 (5 bases). This CDR3 has 15 amino acids. Germline V CDR1 and CDR2: LGHDT, YNNKEL (reference sequence). CDR3: CASSPSDIPNTGAFF. DNA of the CDR3: TGTGCCAGCAGCCCTTCGGACATACCGAACACTGGAGCTTTCTTT.

This clonotype was counted ten times or more. The chain joins TRBV12-3 or TRBV12-4 to TRBJ1-5; D is possibly TRBD1 (5 bases). The CDR3 covers 17 residues. V lost 5 bases and J lost 2, with 19 bases in between. As DNA, the CDR3 is TGTGCCAGCAGTACCAAAGACAGCATGGAAGGCAATCAGCCCCAGCATTTT. It is translated as CASSTKDSMEGNQPQHF.

This clonotype turned up a few times. The chain recombines TRBV27 with TRBJ1-4; 8 nucleotides align to TRBD1. The CDR3 runs 15 residues. Trimming removed 5 bases from V and 6 bases from J; junction bases left unmatched: 8. Germline assignment: CDR1 MNHEY and CDR2 SMNVEV (reference sequence). The CDR3 DNA sequence: TGTGCCAGCAGTCTCTACAGGGGGTATTATGAAAAACTGTTTTTT. It codes for CASSLYRGYYEKLFF.

This clonotype has just a few counts. The rearrangement joins TRBV7-3 to TRBJ2-7, with TRBD1 matching 7 bases. Germline V lookup: CDR1 SGHTA, CDR2 FQGTGA. The CDR3 extends over 12 amino acids. The V segment lost 7 bases and the J segment 4 bases; nucleotides outside the gene matches: 4. The CDR3 sequence is CASTPQGYEQYF. CDR3 nucleotide sequence: TGTGCCAGCACCCCACAGGGGTACGAGCAGTACTTC. The full variable domain, completed using reference TRBV7-3 and TRBJ2-7, is GAGVSQTPSNKVTEKGKYVELRCDPISGHTALYWYRQSLGQGPEFLIYFQGTGAADDSGLPNDRFFAVRPEGSVSTLKIQRTERGDSAVYLCASTPQGYEQYFGPGTRLTVT.

This clonotype came up many times. The chain employs TRBV2 and TRBJ2-1; D could derive from TRBD1 or TRBD2 (6 bases each). V shed 8 bases and J shed 7 bases, with 12 bases lying between them. Germline CDR1 and CDR2: SNHLY and FYNNEI. The CDR3 sequence is 12 residues long. The chain's CDR3 is CASEGGGNEQFF. The CDR3, as DNA: TGTGCCAGCGAGGGGGGTGGAAATGAGCAGTTCTTC.

In its sample, this clonotype was seen many times. The J gene is TRBJ1-1, the V gene TRBV12-3 or TRBV12-4; D not resolved. The CDR3 is made up of 14 amino acids. Trimming shortened V by 3 bases and J by 4 bases, and 12 bases separated the two germline ends. CDR3 sequence: CASSFRIGGTEAFF. CDR3 coding DNA: TGTGCCAGCAGTTTTCGGATAGGCGGCACTGAAGCTTTCTTT.

Many counts were recorded for this clonotype. The J gene is TRBJ2-1, the V gene TRBV6-1; maybe TRBD2 (7 bases). The CDR3 sequence is 15 residues long. Germline-derived CDR1 and CDR2 are MNHNS and SASEGT. With 5 bases removed from V and 0 bases from J, the gap between germline ends came to 11 bases. The DNA for the CDR3 is TGTGCCAGCAGTCGCGGGGGCAGCTCCTACAATGAGCAGTTCTTC. Its translation is CASSRGGSSYNEQFF.

This clonotype was observed many times. The chain uses TRBV4-1 and TRBJ1-6; the D is unclear. V was pared by 3 bases and J by 7 bases, with 10 bases between. CDR1 is MGHRA and CDR2 is YSYEKL in the germline V gene. The CDR3 sequence is 14 residues long. This CDR3 reads CASSQGSSNSPLHF. The CDR3 DNA is TGCGCCAGCAGCCAGGGCAGTTCCAATTCACCCCTCCACTTT.

In its sample, this clonotype was seen many times. This CDR3 reads CASAPDTEAFF. The CDR3 nucleotides are TGTGCTAGCGCCCCGGATACTGAAGCTTTCTTT. V is TRBV12-5 and J is TRBJ1-1; no reliable D call. V was shortened by 9 bases and J by 5 bases, with 10 bases between the two germline ends. The germline V gene encodes CDR1 LGHNT and CDR2 FRNRAP. The CDR3 extends over 11 amino acids. Looking up the rest from reference TRBV12-5 and TRBJ1-1 gives the full variable domain: DARVTQTPRHKVTEMGQEVTMRCQPILGHNTVFWYRQTMMQGLELLAYFRNRAPLDDSGMPKDRFSAEMPDATLATLKIQPSEPRDSAVYFCASAPDTEAFFGQGTRLTVV.

The chain employs TRBV5-1 and TRBJ1-2, with D possibly TRBD1 on 5 matching bases. Germline V gene data show CDR1 as SGHRS and CDR2 as YFSETQ. The length of the CDR3 is 15 residues. V lost 3 bases and J 8 bases, leaving 20 bases between the germline ends. The CDR3 is CASSSQPTDSDGYTF. CDR3 sequence (DNA): TGCGCCAGCAGCTCACAACCGACAGATTCGGACGGCTACACCTTC.